The 8 T cell receptor beta chains in this list originate from one sample, sequenced in a study of T cell changes during pregnancy in multiple sclerosis. TCRdb's copy holds only in-frame clones and misses some; the assay was immunoSEQ multiplex PCR. The sample carries around 15,000 clones, approximately 93% recorded once. The sequenced sample was peripheral blood, obtained in the second trimester of pregnancy. Source of these receptors: a female donor in good health, enrolled as a control in a pregnancy study.

This clone has only one observation. The V call is TRBV18, the J call TRBJ2-5; TRBD2 matches 15 bases. V was pared by 2 bases and J by 5 bases, with 9 bases of the junction left unmatched. The CDR3 spans 18 residues. Germline loops: CDR1 KGHSH, CDR2 LQKENI. The CDR3 DNA reads TGTGCCAGCTCACCAGCGTCCGGACTAGCGGGAGGGGGTGAGACCCAGTACTTC. It encodes CASSPASGLAGGGETQYF.

V gene TRBV12-2 combines with J gene TRBJ2-3; TRBD2 is the table's D call, not checked against the DNA. TRBV12-2 is designated a pseudogene. The CDR3 loop spans 16 amino acids. The CDR3 here is CASRFRLAGGTDTQYF. The CDR3 bases are TGTGCAAGTCGCTTTCGGCTAGCGGGAGGGACAGATACGCAGTATTTT.

The table lists this clone with a few counts. This chain uses TRBV4-2 with TRBJ2-3; possible D gene TRBD2, 6 bases. This CDR3 is 16 amino acids long. V lost 3 bases and J 1 base, leaving 14 bases between the germline ends. CDR1 and CDR2 from the germline V gene are LGHNA and YNFKEQ. CDR3 nucleotides: TGTGCCAGCAGCCAGGGAGGCGGAGAGGGCACAGATACGCAGTATTTT. It is translated as CASSQGGGEGTDTQYF.

The chain combines TRBV27 with TRBJ2-2; a weak D match, TRBD2 (5 bases). V lost 4 bases and J lost 3, with 12 bases in between. In germline, CDR1 is MNHEY, CDR2 SMNVEV (reference sequence). This CDR3 is 15 amino acids long. CDR3 sequence: CASSSRGSHTGELFF. DNA of the CDR3: TGTGCCAGCAGTTCTCGGGGATCTCACACCGGGGAGCTGTTTTTT.

This clone appeared once. V gene TRBV9 combines with J gene TRBJ2-3; 7 nucleotides match TRBD2. CDR1 is SGDLS, CDR2 YYNGEE, per germline. V lost 0 bases and J lost 12; bases outside the gene matches: 16. This CDR3 has 16 residues. CDR3 DNA sequence: TGTGCCAGCAGCGTAGGAGGAGCGGGAAGGCTGGGAGGACAGTATTTT. This sequence encodes CASSVGGAGRLGGQYF.

This chain links TRBV9 with TRBJ2-5, with D perhaps TRBD2 (6 bases). Trimming took off 4 bases at V and 1 base at J, with 8 bases between the two ends. The germline gives CDR1 SGDLS, CDR2 YYNGEE. CDR3 size: 13 residues. CDR3 sequence reads: CASSPSAQETQYF. The CDR3 DNA sequence: TGTGCCAGCAGCCCTAGCGCCCAAGAGACCCAGTACTTC.

In DNA form, the CDR3 reads TGCGCCAGCAGTAAAACTAGCGGAGGCCTCAACACAGATACGCAGTATTTT. Its protein product is CASSKTSGGLNTDTQYF. The chain has TRBV10-2 and TRBJ2-3; 8 bases line up with TRBD2. CDR1 and CDR2 (germline): WSHSY, SAAADI. J was trimmed by 2 bases and V by 5 bases; bases with no gene match: 12. There are 17 residues in the CDR3.

V and J are TRBV19 and TRBJ1-2; TRBD1 matches 7 bases. The CDR3 has 16 residues. Germline V CDR1 and CDR2: LNHDA, SQIVND (reference sequence). J was trimmed by 3 bases and V by 5 bases; bases with no gene match: 12. CDR3 protein: CASSPRQGTMDYGYTF. CDR3 in DNA: TGTGCCAGTAGTCCTAGACAGGGAACGATGGACTATGGCTACACCTTC.